Presented here are 16 T cell receptor beta chains from one specimen sequenced in a study of identifying expanded T cells in peripheral blood. Clones were sequenced by immunoSEQ multiplex PCR, and TCRdb holds only the in-frame ones, with some missing. This table has about 76,000 clones, approximately 84% appearing once. Sequenced: blood. Receptors originate from a person aged 18 to 70 in good health.

V and J are TRBV9 and TRBJ2-5; D could derive from TRBD1 or TRBD2 (5 bases each). Germline CDR1 is SGDLS and CDR2 is YYNGEE. V was pared by 4 bases and J by 7 bases, with 17 bases between. The CDR3 covers 14 residues. This CDR3 is CASSPPGTQATQYF. The DNA for the CDR3 is TGTGCCAGCAGCCCGCCCGGGACCCAGGCGACCCAGTACTTC.

This clone was detected only a few times. The rearrangement uses TRBV9 and TRBJ2-3, with 9 positions matching TRBD2. V lost 4 bases to trimming and J lost 1 base; unmatched junction nucleotides: 1. Germline V gene sequence: CDR1 SGDLS, CDR2 YYNGEE. The CDR3 spans 14 residues. In nucleotides, the CDR3 is TGTGCCAGCAGCACTAGCGGGCGCACAGATACGCAGTATTTT. Amino acids: CASSTSGRTDTQYF.

The J gene is TRBJ1-1, the V gene TRBV5-1; 11 bases agree with TRBD1. CDR3 size: 14 residues. V lost 4 bases to trimming and J lost 4 bases; unmatched junction nucleotides: 3. Germline-derived CDR1 and CDR2 are SGHRS and YFSETQ. This CDR3 is CASSQGQGGTEAFF. The CDR3 region has the DNA TGCGCCAGCAGCCAGGGACAGGGGGGCACTGAAGCTTTCTTT.

The J gene is TRBJ2-5, the V gene TRBV7-3; possible D gene TRBD2, 6 bases. The CDR3 consists of 13 residues. Between the trimmed V and J ends, which lost 3 bases and 5 bases, there was a span of 10 bases. CDR1 and CDR2 from the germline V gene are SGHTA and FQGTGA. The CDR3 bases are TGTGCCAGCAGCTTGGGCAGCGGGGAGACCCAGTACTTC. Protein product: CASSLGSGETQYF.

CDR3 residues: CASSITGDEQYF. CDR3 DNA sequence: TGTGCCAGCAGCATCACAGGGGACGAGCAGTACTTC. The chain uses TRBV21-1 and TRBJ2-7; the table's TRBD1 call for D was not verified on the DNA. TRBV21-1 is shown as a pseudogene. The CDR3 extends over 12 amino acids.

The rearrangement links TRBV19 to TRBJ2-7, with D unclear. Trimming stripped 4 bases from V and 3 bases from J, with 13 bases between. Germline CDR1 is LNHDA and CDR2 is SQIVND (reference sequence). The CDR3 has 14 residues. CDR3 loop: CASSRDINRYEQYF. Written as DNA, the CDR3 is TGTGCCAGTAGTAGAGACATAAACCGCTACGAGCAGTACTTC.

This clone was picked up one time. The chain couples TRBV7-6 to TRBJ2-3; D unresolved. V dropped 5 bases and J dropped 7 bases, with 13 bases sitting between them. The length of the CDR3 is 13 residues. Germline lookup yields CDR1 SGHVS and CDR2 FNYEAQ. The CDR3 bases are TGTGCCAGCAGCCCTTTAGGGCTATATACGCAGTATTTT. Its translation: CASSPLGLYTQYF.

This clone was seen a single time. This chain connects TRBV2 to TRBJ2-4; D gene unclear. V lost 4 bases, J lost 1 base, and 11 bases lay in between. Germline V gene sequence: CDR1 SNHLY, CDR2 FYNNEI. The CDR3 is made up of 15 amino acids. This CDR3 is CASSGGNRAKNIQYF. CDR3 nucleotide sequence: TGTGCCAGCAGTGGGGGAAATCGGGCCAAAAACATTCAGTACTTC.

The chain links TRBV7-9 to TRBJ1-3; D is unresolved. With 1 base removed from V and 0 bases from J, the gap between germline ends came to 4 bases. Germline assignment: CDR1 SEHNR and CDR2 FQNEAQ (reference sequence). CDR3 length equals 14 residues. CDR3 in amino acids: CASSLGDSGNTIYF. The CDR3 nucleotides are TGTGCCAGCAGCTTAGGGGACTCTGGAAACACCATATATTTT.

The chain carries TRBV5-4 and TRBJ2-4; weak D call: TRBD2 (7 bases). The CDR3 has 15 residues. Looked up from germline, CDR1 is SGHNT and CDR2 is YYREEE (reference sequence). Trimming took 2 bases from V and 1 from J, leaving 10 bases between them. CDR3 coding DNA: TGTGCCAGCAGCTTAGGGGGGGAGGCCAAAAACATTCAGTACTTC. Its protein is CASSLGGEAKNIQYF.

The chain carries TRBV27 and TRBJ2-2, with 7 bases aligning to TRBD1. The CDR3 length is 17 residues. V trimming: 3 bases; J trimming: 5 bases; junction bases outside the gene matches: 12. The germline gives CDR1 MNHEY, CDR2 SMNVEV (reference sequence). CDR3 in amino acids: CASSFWDSRRGTGELFF. In nucleotides, the CDR3 is TGTGCCAGCAGTTTTTGGGACAGCCGGAGAGGGACCGGGGAGCTGTTTTTT.

The chain has TRBV7-9 and TRBJ2-7; TRBD2 matches at 9 bases. The CDR3 contains 15 residues. The germline gives CDR1 SEHNR, CDR2 FQNEAQ (reference sequence). Losses at the gene ends were 4 bases for V and 3 bases for J; bases not matched to a gene: 7. CDR3 region: CASSSLGLALYEQYF. CDR3 DNA sequence: TGTGCCAGCAGCTCCCTGGGACTAGCCCTCTACGAGCAGTACTTC.

V is TRBV5-1 and J is TRBJ2-3, with D tentatively TRBD1 or TRBD2 (5 bases each). CDR3 size: 16 residues. V gave up 3 bases and J gave up 5 bases, with 19 bases separating them. Germline loops: CDR1 SGHRS, CDR2 YFSETQ. This CDR3 is CASSSQGVNLIDTQYF. CDR3 sequence (DNA): TGCGCCAGCAGCTCGCAGGGAGTGAACCTTATAGATACGCAGTATTTT.

This sequence joins TRBV28 and TRBJ1-2; the D gene is possibly TRBD1 (5 bases). Per the germline V gene, CDR1 is MDHEN and CDR2 is SYDVKM. The CDR3 extends over 14 amino acids. Between the trimmed V and J ends, which lost 8 bases and 3 bases, there was a span of 16 bases. The CDR3 sequence is CASSGAPGDYGYTF. The CDR3 DNA is TGTGCCAGCTCGGGAGCTCCGGGGGACTATGGCTACACCTTC.

The chain has TRBV13 and TRBJ2-7; 13 nucleotides line up with TRBD2. This CDR3 comprises 15 residues. The V gene's germline CDR1 is PRHDT and CDR2 FYEKMQ (reference sequence). The V segment lost 7 bases and the J segment 6 bases; nucleotides outside the gene matches: 9. The CDR3 region has the DNA TGTGCCAGCACTCAGGGACTAGCGGGATTCAGCGAGCAGTACTTC. Protein sequence: CASTQGLAGFSEQYF. Full variable domain (outside the CDR3, taken from reference TRBV13 and TRBJ2-7): AAGVIQSPRHLIKEKRETATLKCYPIPRHDTVYWYQQGPGQDPQFLISFYEKMQSDKGSIPDRFSAQQFSDYHSELNMSSLELGDSALYFCASTQGLAGFSEQYFGPGTRLTVT.

V usage is TRBV11-2 and J usage is TRBJ2-3; D is uncertain. Germline assignment: CDR1 SGHAT and CDR2 FQNNGV. The CDR3 is 12 residues long. The V end was cut by 1 base, the J end by 6 bases, with 5 bases between. The CDR3, as DNA: TGTGCCAGCAGCTTAGGGGCTGATACGCAGTATTTT. It yields the protein CASSLGADTQYF.